This T cell receptor beta chain was identified in a study of metastatic and nonmetastatic thyroid tumors. This clone was observed at least ten times. This could be a read error, since a much larger clone is one nucleotide away. TCRdb re-called clones via MiXCR from the PCR reads. This sample has 25,000 to 30,000 clones, with around 3.5% found just once. There were no patients who had received any treatment before thyroid surgery. Trimming cost V 4 bases and J 8 bases; bases outside gene matches: 12. This CDR3 is 14 amino acids long. Germline V gene lookup returns CDR1 DFQATT and CDR2 SNEGSKA (reference sequence).

The origin of this receptor is a male donor with papillary thyroid cancer or a benign thyroid nodule (not recorded which). Some clones in this sample may be carry-over from other donors' samples. The sample comprised blood. This chain joins TRBV20-1 and TRBJ2-3; 7 bases are shared with TRBD2. The CDR3 bases are TGCAGTGCTAAGGCTAGCGGTCCTAGGGGTACGCAGTATTTT. This sequence encodes CSAKASGPRGTQYF.